These 14 T cell receptor beta chains share one sample of origin, sequenced in a study of T cell repertoires in cytomegalovirus infection. TCRdb called the reads again in MiXCR, with one record for every CDR3 protein. Seen here are fewer than 200,000 distinct CDR3 sequences, approximately 14% observed once, and the top ten hold about a quarter. The sequenced sample consisted of PBMCs. These receptors all come from a human donor in good health (CMV status not recorded). Some clones in this sample may be carry-over from other donors' samples.

This clonotype was observed many times. The chain has TRBV19 and TRBJ1-5; perhaps TRBD1 as D (6 bases). The length of the CDR3 is 14 residues. Germline lookup yields CDR1 LNHDA and CDR2 SQIVND (reference sequence). The V end lost 0 bases, the J end lost 5 bases, and 8 bases lay between the germline ends. The CDR3 sequence: CASSIEGGYQPQHF. CDR3 nucleotides: TGTGCCAGTAGTATAGAAGGGGGTTATCAGCCCCAGCATTTT.

This clonotype occurred a few times. The chain uses TRBV6-2 or TRBV6-3 and TRBJ1-5; TRBD1 matches at 7 bases. V gave up 4 bases and J gave up 1 base; unmatched junction bases: 7. The CDR3 is 16 residues long. The germline gives CDR1 MNHEY, CDR2 SVGEGT. This CDR3 is CASSFRQGQSNQPQHF. As DNA, the CDR3 is TGTGCCAGCAGTTTTAGACAGGGCCAGAGCAATCAGCCCCAGCATTTT.

This clonotype was picked up many times. The V and J genes are TRBV10-3 and TRBJ2-3; D assignment may be TRBD1 or TRBD2 (5 bases each). The CDR3 consists of 16 residues. Looked up from germline, CDR1 is ENHRY and CDR2 is SYGVKD. V shed 2 bases and J shed 1 base, with 13 bases lying between them. CDR3 sequence reads: CAISERGQGGTDTQYF. DNA for the CDR3: TGTGCCATCAGTGAGCGGGGCCAAGGAGGCACAGATACGCAGTATTTT.

The table lists this clonotype with a few counts. The chain has TRBV7-9 and TRBJ2-7; D perhaps matches TRBD1 (5 bases). CDR3 length equals 16 residues. Between the trimmed V and J ends, which lost 0 bases and 6 bases, there was a span of 18 bases. In germline, CDR1 is SEHNR, CDR2 FQNEAQ (reference sequence). In DNA, the CDR3 is TGTGCCAGCAGCTTAGCGATGACAGAAATTGTGGGCGAGCAGTACTTC. Its translation is CASSLAMTEIVGEQYF. The full variable domain, completed using reference TRBV7-9 and TRBJ2-7, is DTGVSQNPRHKITKRGQNVTFRCDPISEHNRLYWYRQTLGQGPEFLTYFQNEAQLEKSRLLSDRFSAERPKGSFSTLEIQRTEQGDSAMYLCASSLAMTEIVGEQYFGPGTRLTVT.

To note about this clonotype: This may be a read error: a much more frequent sequence differs by one nucleotide. The chain carries TRBV19 and TRBJ2-1; 7 bases agree with TRBD1. The CDR3 is 15 residues long. The V and J ends lost 8 bases and 0 bases, in that order; junction bases with no gene match: 7. CDR1 is LNHDA and CDR2 is SQIVND in the germline V gene (reference sequence). In DNA, the CDR3 is TGTGCCAGTGAAGCGGACAGGAGCTCCTACAATGAGCAGTTCTTC. It encodes CASEADRSSYNEQFF.

This clonotype was seen ten or more times. This sequence joins TRBV27 and TRBJ2-7; 7 nucleotides align to TRBD2. The J segment lost 7 bases and the V segment lost 6 bases, leaving 15 bases of the junction unmatched. The CDR3 covers 15 residues. Germline CDR1 is MNHEY and CDR2 is SMNVEV (reference sequence). CDR3 loop: CASSPEASGHLEQYF. The CDR3 DNA reads TGTGCCAGCAGCCCAGAGGCTAGCGGACACCTAGAGCAGTACTTC.

This clonotype came up many times. The V gene is TRBV7-2, the J gene TRBJ2-1; either TRBD1 or TRBD2 may fit D (6 bases each). The V end was cut by 1 base, the J end by 4 bases, with 11 bases between. Germline V gene sequence: CDR1 SGHTA, CDR2 FQGNSA. The CDR3 runs 15 residues. The DNA of the CDR3 is TGTGCCAGCAGCTTAGGGGGGGCGAAATACAATGAGCAGTTCTTC. The encoded protein is CASSLGGAKYNEQFF.

The gene calls are TRBV29-1 and TRBJ2-3, with D unclear. From germline, CDR1 is SQVTM and CDR2 ANQGSEA. This CDR3 has 13 residues. V shed 6 bases and J shed 6 bases, with 16 bases lying between them. Written as DNA, the CDR3 is TGCAGCGTGAGGCGCGAGGATGGGGATACGCAGTATTTT. Amino acids: CSVRREDGDTQYF.

This clonotype was observed at least ten times. The chain combines TRBV6-5 with TRBJ2-7; 8 positions match TRBD1. The CDR3 extends over 14 amino acids. After removal of 0 bases from V and 5 bases from J, the junction contained 3 bases not matched to a gene. CDR1 and CDR2 from the germline V gene are MNHEY and SVGAGI. The CDR3 region is CASSYSRTGNEQYF. CDR3 nucleotide sequence: TGTGCCAGCAGTTACTCGCGGACAGGGAACGAGCAGTACTTC.

A note on this clonotype: A much more abundant neighbour one base away suggests this may be a read error. V usage is TRBV6-6 and J usage is TRBJ1-1; D may be TRBD1 (5 bases). In germline, CDR1 is MNHNY, CDR2 SVGAGI (reference sequence). The V gene lost 6 bases and the J gene lost 3 bases, with 8 bases spanning the gap. The CDR3 is 12 residues long. Written as DNA, the CDR3 is TGTGCCAGCAGGGTCAGGGACACTGAAGCTTTCTTT. Translating gives CASRVRDTEAFF.

V gene TRBV29-1 combines with J gene TRBJ1-1; D is unclear. The germline V gene has CDR1 SQVTM and CDR2 ANQGSEA. This CDR3 is built from 11 residues. Trimming removed 6 bases at V and 10 bases at J, with 15 bases between. CDR3 DNA: TGCAGCGTCGCGAGGGAGGGAGGAGCTTTCTTT. Protein product: CSVAREGGAFF.

The sample holds many counts of this clonotype. The chain employs TRBV7-8 and TRBJ2-1; D is unresolved. The CDR3 is 15 residues long. V dropped 0 bases and J dropped 7 bases, with 13 bases sitting between them. Germline-derived CDR1 and CDR2 are SGHVS and FQNEAQ. The CDR3, as DNA: TGTGCCAGCAGCTTAGCGGGCCGCCCCAGGAATGAGCAGTTCTTC. It specifies CASSLAGRPRNEQFF. Full variable domain (remainder filled in from reference TRBV7-8 and TRBJ2-1): GAGVSQSPRYKVAKRGQDVALRCDPISGHVSLFWYQQALGQGPEFLTYFQNEAQLDKSGLPSDRFFAERPEGSVSTLKIQRTQQEDSAVYLCASSLAGRPRNEQFFGPGTRLTVL.

V and J are TRBV19 and TRBJ2-1, with a tentative D call TRBD2 (5 bases). The germline V and J ends were trimmed by 3 bases and 0 bases, with 9 bases remaining between them. CDR3 length equals 15 residues. Germline V gene lookup returns CDR1 LNHDA and CDR2 SQIVND (reference sequence). Here the CDR3 DNA reads TGTGCCAGTAGTATTCTGGGGAGCTCCTACAATGAGCAGTTCTTC. Its protein product is CASSILGSSYNEQFF.

This clonotype has at least ten counts. Here the CDR3 reads CASSPPGLAGGPSGELFF. CDR3 sequence (DNA): TGTGCCAGCAGTCCTCCGGGACTAGCGGGAGGGCCAAGCGGGGAGCTGTTTTTT. The chain combines TRBV28 with TRBJ2-2; TRBD2 matches 16 bases. After removal of 5 bases from V and 7 bases from J, the junction contained 10 bases not matched to a gene. Per the germline V gene, CDR1 is MDHEN and CDR2 is SYDVKM. The CDR3 has 18 residues.